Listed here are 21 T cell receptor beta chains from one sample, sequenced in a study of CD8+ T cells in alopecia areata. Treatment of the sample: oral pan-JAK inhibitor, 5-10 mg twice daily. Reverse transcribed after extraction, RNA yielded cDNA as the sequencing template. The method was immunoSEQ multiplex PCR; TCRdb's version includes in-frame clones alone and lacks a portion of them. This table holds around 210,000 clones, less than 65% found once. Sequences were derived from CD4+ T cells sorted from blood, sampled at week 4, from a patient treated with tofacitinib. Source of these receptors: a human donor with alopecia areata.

CDR3 bases: TGCGCCAGCAGCCCTAGACCGCTTCGGGATGGCTACACCTTC. Protein sequence: CASSPRPLRDGYTF. The chain carries TRBV4-3 and TRBJ1-2; D not resolved. Germline CDR1 reads LGHNA; CDR2 reads YSLEER. Trimming took off 4 bases at V and 6 bases at J, with 15 bases between the two ends. CDR3 size: 14 residues.

In nucleotides, the CDR3 is TGTGCCAGCAGGAGGGACCCCTACGAGCAGTACTTC. It codes for CASRRDPYEQYF. The chain is built from TRBV2 and TRBJ2-7; either TRBD1 or TRBD2 may supply D (5 bases each). Germline V gene sequence: CDR1 SNHLY, CDR2 FYNNEI. CDR3 length: 12 amino acids. Trimming stripped 6 bases from V and 2 bases from J, with 8 bases between.

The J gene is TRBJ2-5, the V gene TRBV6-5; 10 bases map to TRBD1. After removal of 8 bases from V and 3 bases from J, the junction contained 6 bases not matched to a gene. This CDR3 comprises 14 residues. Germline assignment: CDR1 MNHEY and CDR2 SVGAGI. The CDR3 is CASSRTGGKETQYF. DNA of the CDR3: TGTGCCAGCTCTAGGACAGGGGGTAAAGAGACCCAGTACTTC.

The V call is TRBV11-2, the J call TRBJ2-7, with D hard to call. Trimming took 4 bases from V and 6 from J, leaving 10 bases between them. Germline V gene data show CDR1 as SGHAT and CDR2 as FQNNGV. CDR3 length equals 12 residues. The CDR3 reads CASSSRPGEQYF. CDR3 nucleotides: TGTGCCAGCAGCTCCCGCCCCGGCGAGCAGTACTTC.

As DNA, the CDR3 is TGCGCCAGCAGCCCGTTGGGCGGGGAGCTGTTTTTT. It specifies CASSPLGGELFF. This rearrangement joins TRBV5-1 to TRBJ2-2; unclear D gene. From germline, CDR1 is SGHRS and CDR2 YFSETQ. V lost 4 bases and J lost 7, with 8 bases in between. This CDR3 has 12 amino acids. Full variable domain (missing parts from reference TRBV5-1 and TRBJ2-2): KAGVTQTPRYLIKTRGQQVTLSCSPISGHRSVSWYQQTPGQGLQFLFEYFSETQRNKGNFPGRFSGRQFSNSRSEMNVSTLELGDSALYLCASSPLGGELFFGEGSRLTVL.

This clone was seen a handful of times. The CDR3 protein is CASSLTLGSTQYF. The CDR3 DNA is TGCGCCAGCAGCTTGACCTTGGGCAGCACGCAGTATTTT. The gene calls are TRBV5-1 and TRBJ2-3; D is uncertain. The V gene lost 1 base and the J gene lost 9 bases, with 12 bases spanning the gap. CDR3 length: 13 residues. Germline-derived CDR1 and CDR2 are SGHRS and YFSETQ.

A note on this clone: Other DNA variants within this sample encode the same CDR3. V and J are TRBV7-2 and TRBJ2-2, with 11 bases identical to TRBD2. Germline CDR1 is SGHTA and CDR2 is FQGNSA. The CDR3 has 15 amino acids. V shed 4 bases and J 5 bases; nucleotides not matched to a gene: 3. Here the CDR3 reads CASSSSSGGTGELFF. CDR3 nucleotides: TGTGCCAGCAGCTCCTCTAGCGGGGGGACCGGGGAGCTGTTTTTT.

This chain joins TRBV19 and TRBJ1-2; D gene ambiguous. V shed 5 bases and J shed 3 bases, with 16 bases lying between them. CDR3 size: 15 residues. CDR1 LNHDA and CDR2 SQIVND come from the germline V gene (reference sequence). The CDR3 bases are TGTGCCAGTAGTCCCCAAGCAGGCTCGCACTATGGCTACACCTTC. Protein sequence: CASSPQAGSHYGYTF.

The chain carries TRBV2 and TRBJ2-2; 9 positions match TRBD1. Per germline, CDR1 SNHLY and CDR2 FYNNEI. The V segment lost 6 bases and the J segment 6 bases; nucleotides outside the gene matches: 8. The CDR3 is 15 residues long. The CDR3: CASRPQGAQAGELFF. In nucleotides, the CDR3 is TGTGCCAGCAGACCACAGGGGGCGCAAGCCGGGGAGCTGTTTTTT. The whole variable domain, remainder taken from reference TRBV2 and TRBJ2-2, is EPEVTQTPSHQVTQMGQEVILRCVPISNHLYFYWYRQILGQKVEFLVSFYNNEISEKSEIFDDQFSVERPDGSNFTLKIRSTKLEDSAMYFCASRPQGAQAGELFFGEGSRLTVL.

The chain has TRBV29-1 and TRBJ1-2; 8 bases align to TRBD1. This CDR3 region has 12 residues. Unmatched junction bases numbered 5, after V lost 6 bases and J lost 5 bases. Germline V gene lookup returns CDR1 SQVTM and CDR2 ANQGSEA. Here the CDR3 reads CSVLTGAYGYTF. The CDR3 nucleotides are TGCAGCGTCCTGACAGGGGCGTATGGCTACACCTTC.

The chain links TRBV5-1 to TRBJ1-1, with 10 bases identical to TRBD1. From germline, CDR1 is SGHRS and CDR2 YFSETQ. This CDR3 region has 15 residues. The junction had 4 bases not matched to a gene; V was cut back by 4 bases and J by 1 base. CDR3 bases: TGCGCCAGCAGCGCCGGGACAGGGGAGAACACTGAAGCTTTCTTT. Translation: CASSAGTGENTEAFF. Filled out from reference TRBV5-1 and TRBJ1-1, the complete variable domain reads KAGVTQTPRYLIKTRGQQVTLSCSPISGHRSVSWYQQTPGQGLQFLFEYFSETQRNKGNFPGRFSGRQFSNSRSEMNVSTLELGDSALYLCASSAGTGENTEAFFGQGTRLTVV.

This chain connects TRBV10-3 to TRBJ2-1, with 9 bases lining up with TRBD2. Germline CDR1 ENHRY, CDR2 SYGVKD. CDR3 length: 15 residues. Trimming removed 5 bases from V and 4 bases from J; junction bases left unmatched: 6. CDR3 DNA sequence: TGTGCCATCAGTACGAGCGGGGGGTTGTACAATGAGCAGTTCTTC. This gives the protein CAISTSGGLYNEQFF.

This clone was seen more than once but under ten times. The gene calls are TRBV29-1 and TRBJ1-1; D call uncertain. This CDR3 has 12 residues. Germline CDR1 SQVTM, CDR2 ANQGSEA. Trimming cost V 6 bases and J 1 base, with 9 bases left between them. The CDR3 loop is CSVSNGNTEAFF. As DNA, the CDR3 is TGCAGCGTATCGAACGGGAACACTGAAGCTTTCTTT.

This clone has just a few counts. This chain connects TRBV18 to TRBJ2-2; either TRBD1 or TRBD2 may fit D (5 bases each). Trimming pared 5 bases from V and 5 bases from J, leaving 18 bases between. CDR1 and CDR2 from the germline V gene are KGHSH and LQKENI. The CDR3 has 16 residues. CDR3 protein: CASSDRDRRTTGELFF. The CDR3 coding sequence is TGTGCCAGCTCAGATCGGGACCGCCGGACGACCGGGGAGCTGTTTTTT. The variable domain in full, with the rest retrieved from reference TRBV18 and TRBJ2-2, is NAGVMQNPRHLVRRRGQEARLRCSPMKGHSHVYWYRQLPEEGLKFMVYLQKENIIDESGMPKERFSAEFPKEGPSILRIQQVVRGDSAAYFCASSDRDRRTTGELFFGEGSRLTVL.

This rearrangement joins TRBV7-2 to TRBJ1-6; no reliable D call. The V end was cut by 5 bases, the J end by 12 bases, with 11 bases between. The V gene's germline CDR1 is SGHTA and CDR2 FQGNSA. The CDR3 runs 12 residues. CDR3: CASSLYSGPLHF. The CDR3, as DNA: TGTGCCAGCAGCCTCTACTCTGGACCCCTCCACTTT. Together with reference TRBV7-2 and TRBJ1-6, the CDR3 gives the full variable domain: GAGVSQSPSNKVTEKGKDVELRCDPISGHTALYWYRQSLGQGLEFLIYFQGNSAPDKSGLPSDRFSAERTGGSVSTLTIQRTQQEDSAVYLCASSLYSGPLHFGNGTRLTVT.

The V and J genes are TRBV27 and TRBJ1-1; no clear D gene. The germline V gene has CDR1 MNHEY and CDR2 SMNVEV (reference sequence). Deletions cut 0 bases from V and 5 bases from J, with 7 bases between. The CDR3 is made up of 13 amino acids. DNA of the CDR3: TGTGCCAGCAGTTTATCTACCGGGACTGAAGCTTTCTTT. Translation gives CASSLSTGTEAFF.

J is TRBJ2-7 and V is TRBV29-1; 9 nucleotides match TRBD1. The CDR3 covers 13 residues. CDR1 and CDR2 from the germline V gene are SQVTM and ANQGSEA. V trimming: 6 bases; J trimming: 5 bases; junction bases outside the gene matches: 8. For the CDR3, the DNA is TGCAGCGTCTGGACAGGGGTAGGCGACGAGCAGTACTTC. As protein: CSVWTGVGDEQYF.

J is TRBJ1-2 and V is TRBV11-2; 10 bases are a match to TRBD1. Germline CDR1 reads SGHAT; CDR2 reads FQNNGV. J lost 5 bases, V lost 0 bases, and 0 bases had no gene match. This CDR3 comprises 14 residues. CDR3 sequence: CASSLEDRGYGYTF. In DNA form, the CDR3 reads TGTGCCAGCAGCTTAGAGGACAGGGGGTATGGCTACACCTTC.

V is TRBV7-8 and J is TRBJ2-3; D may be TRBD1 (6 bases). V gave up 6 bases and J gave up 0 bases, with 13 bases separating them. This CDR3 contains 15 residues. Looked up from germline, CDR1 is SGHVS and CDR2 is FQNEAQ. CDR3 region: CASSWTAASTDTQYF. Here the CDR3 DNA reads TGTGCCAGCAGTTGGACAGCAGCTAGCACAGATACGCAGTATTTT.

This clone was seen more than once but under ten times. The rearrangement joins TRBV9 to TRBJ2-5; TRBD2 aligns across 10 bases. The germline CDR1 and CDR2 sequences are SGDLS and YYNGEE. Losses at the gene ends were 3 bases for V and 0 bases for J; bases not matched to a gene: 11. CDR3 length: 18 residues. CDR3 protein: CASSAGHAGLANQETQYF. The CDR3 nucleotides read TGTGCCAGCAGCGCGGGGCACGCGGGACTAGCGAACCAAGAGACCCAGTACTTC. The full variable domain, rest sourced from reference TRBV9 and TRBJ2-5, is DSGVTQTPKHLITATGQRVTLRCSPRSGDLSVYWYQQSLDQGLQFLIQYYNGEERAKGNILERFSAQQFPDLHSELNLSSLELGDSALYFCASSAGHAGLANQETQYFGPGTRLLVL.

CDR3 protein: CASSLAWQYNSPLHF. The CDR3 DNA reads TGTGCCAGCAGCTTAGCGTGGCAGTATAATTCACCCCTCCACTTT. The chain carries TRBV7-6 and TRBJ1-6; D is unclear. The CDR3 consists of 15 residues. The germline V gene has CDR1 SGHVS and CDR2 FNYEAQ. Between the trimmed V and J ends, which lost 0 bases and 4 bases, there was a span of 7 bases. Together with reference TRBV7-6 and TRBJ1-6, the CDR3 gives the full variable domain: GAGVSQSPRYKVTKRGQDVALRCDPISGHVSLYWYRQALGQGPEFLTYFNYEAQQDKSGLPNDRFSAERPEGSISTLTIQRTEQRDSAMYRCASSLAWQYNSPLHFGNGTRLTVT.